This TCR beta chain stems from a study of blood T cell repertoires in COVID-19 (dated by TCRdb to 2018 to 2020). In the study overall: Samples from collaborators originated in the United States, Italy and Spain and spanned both the acute and convalescent phases of COVID-19. The material from the prospective study consisted of cDNA or gDNA derived from T cells, B-cell-depleted T cells, or PBMCs. The dataset comprised deeply sampled blood TCRbeta repertoires from subjects exposed to, actively infected with, or recovered from COVID-19. A freely available public database, intended as a resource for researchers studying the immune response to SARS-CoV-2, is where the repertoires were released. The samples were drawn from two sources: the first 160 participants of the ongoing ImmuneRACE study, and 1,254 subjects contributed by 6 global collaborators. A de-identified subject ID, COVID-19 status, age in years and sex were almost always included in the sample metadata. HLA class I and class II types, where available, came from metadata supplied by the sample provider rather than from assay-based typing. Paper-wide results and their limitations: Clinical and demographic metadata were provided uncurated, with the amount varying by source and participant.

Points on this clone: Its antigen remains undetermined. A junction boundary mismatches the germline segment, possibly from a read error.

The CDR3 starts with the cysteine, ends with the phenylalanine, and has 17 residues. Kept here is only the CDR3 DNA, which spans 51 bases and is read in frame from base 1. CDR1 and CDR2 (SSHAT, FNYEAQ) derive from the germline V gene (reference sequence). Participants in the prospective study were enrolled through a virtual design, were aged about 18 to 90 years, and lived in some 24 United States geographic areas. Cohort assignment in the prospective study relied on participant-reported clinical history from a screening survey and a study questionnaire. ImmuneRACE Cohort 3 recovered participants were defined by two consecutive negative NP/OP PCR tests, healthcare professional clearance, or symptom resolution. Each participant in the prospective study had whole blood, serum and a nasopharyngeal or oropharyngeal swab collected by mobile phlebotomists. Over a roughly 2-month period, participants in the prospective study had the option of providing additional blood draws and questionnaires. Before DNA extraction, prospective study blood samples were shipped either frozen or at room temperature.

TCRbeta CDR3 regions were amplified from genomic DNA using the immunoSEQ Assay, a bias-controlled multiplex PCR. Under the source paper's analysis protocol: The number of nucleated cells in each sample was estimated by amplification of reference gene primers within the assay. To quantify the absolute abundance of each unique TCRbeta CDR3 rearrangement, sequence reads were collapsed and filtered. Productive Simpson clonality was computed per sample as the square root of Simpson's diversity index over productive rearrangements. Imported from immuneACCESS, the table was reduced by TCRdb to in-frame sequences with V and J called. These copies leave out some clones; in studies compared against another copy, an unresolved V gene accounts for under half, and the cause of the remainder is not known. V, J and clone size are those of that table, while D and trimming were read from the DNA. Present in this sample are 250,000 to 350,000 clones, 70% to 90% of which were seen just once. The top ten clonotypes cover about 10% of the sample.

The TCR was taken from a woman younger than 30 who had recovered from COVID-19. This receptor chain uses TRBV7-7 and TRBJ1-5, with TRBD1 matching 8 junction bases. Material for sequencing was PBMCs or T cells enriched from blood (not recorded which). This receptor has the CDR3 CASSLASGGSSNQPQHF. The nucleotide sequence is given as TGTGCTAGCAGCTTAGCCTCAGGGGGCTCGAGCAATCAGCCCCAGCATTTT.